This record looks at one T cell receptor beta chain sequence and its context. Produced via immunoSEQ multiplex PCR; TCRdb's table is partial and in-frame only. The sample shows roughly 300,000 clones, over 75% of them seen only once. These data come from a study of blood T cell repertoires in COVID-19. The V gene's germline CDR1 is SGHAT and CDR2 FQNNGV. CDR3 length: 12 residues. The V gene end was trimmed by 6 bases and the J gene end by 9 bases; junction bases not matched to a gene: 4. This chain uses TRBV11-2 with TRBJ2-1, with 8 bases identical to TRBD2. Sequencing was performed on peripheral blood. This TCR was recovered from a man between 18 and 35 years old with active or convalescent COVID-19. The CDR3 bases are TGTGCCAGCAGGCCCGGGGGGGGTGAGCAGTTCTTC. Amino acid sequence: CASRPGGGEQFF.